This T cell receptor (beta chain) derives from a study of technical replicates of blood from several donors. CDR1 SGHRS and CDR2 YFSETQ come from the germline V gene. The CDR3 extends over 16 amino acids. V was clipped by 2 bases and J by 1 base, with 12 bases between them. Profiling relied on immunoSEQ multiplex PCR, and the TCRdb table lists in-frame clones only, not all of them. The sample records tens of thousands of clones, roughly 94% being singletons. This chain links TRBV5-1 with TRBJ2-2; D is perhaps TRBD2 (7 bases). This receptor was taken from a human donor in good health. The specimen sequenced was T cells isolated from PBMCs. The chain's CDR3 is CASSFLGGENTGELFF. In DNA form, the CDR3 reads TGCGCCAGCAGCTTCCTAGGGGGGGAGAACACCGGGGAGCTGTTTTTT.